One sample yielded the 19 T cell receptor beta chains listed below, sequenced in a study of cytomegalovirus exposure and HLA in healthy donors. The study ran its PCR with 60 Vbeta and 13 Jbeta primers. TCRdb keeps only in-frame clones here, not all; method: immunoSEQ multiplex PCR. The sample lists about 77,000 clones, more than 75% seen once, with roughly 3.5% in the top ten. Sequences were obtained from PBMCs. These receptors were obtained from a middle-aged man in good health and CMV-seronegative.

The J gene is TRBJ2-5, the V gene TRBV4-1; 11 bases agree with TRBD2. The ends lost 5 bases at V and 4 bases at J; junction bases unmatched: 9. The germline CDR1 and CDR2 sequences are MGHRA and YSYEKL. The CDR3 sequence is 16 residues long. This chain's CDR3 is CASSYLAGGPGETQYF. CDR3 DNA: TGCGCCAGCAGCTATTTAGCGGGGGGGCCGGGAGAGACCCAGTACTTC.

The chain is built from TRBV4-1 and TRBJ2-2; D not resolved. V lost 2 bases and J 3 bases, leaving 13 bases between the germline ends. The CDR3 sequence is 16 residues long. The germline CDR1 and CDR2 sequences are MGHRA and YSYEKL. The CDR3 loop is CASSQFASVDTGELFF. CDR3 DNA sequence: TGCGCCAGCAGCCAATTTGCAAGCGTCGACACCGGGGAGCTGTTTTTT.

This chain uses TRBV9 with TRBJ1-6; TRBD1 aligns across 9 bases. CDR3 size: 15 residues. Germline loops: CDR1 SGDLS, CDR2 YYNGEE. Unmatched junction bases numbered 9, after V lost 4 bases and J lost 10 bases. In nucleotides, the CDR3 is TGTGCCAGCAGCCTTAGTGGGACAGGGATCTCACCCCTCCACTTT. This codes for CASSLSGTGISPLHF. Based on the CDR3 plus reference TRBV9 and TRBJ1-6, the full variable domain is DSGVTQTPKHLITATGQRVTLRCSPRSGDLSVYWYQQSLDQGLQFLIQYYNGEERAKGNILERFSAQQFPDLHSELNLSSLELGDSALYFCASSLSGTGISPLHFGNGTRLTVT.

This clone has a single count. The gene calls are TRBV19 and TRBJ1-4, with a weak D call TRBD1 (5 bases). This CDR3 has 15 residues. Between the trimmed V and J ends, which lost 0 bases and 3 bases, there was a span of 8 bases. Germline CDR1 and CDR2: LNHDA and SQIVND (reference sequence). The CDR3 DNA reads TGTGCCAGTAGTATAGATCAAGGGGCTAATGAAAAACTGTTTTTT. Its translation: CASSIDQGANEKLFF. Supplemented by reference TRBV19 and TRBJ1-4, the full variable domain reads DGGITQSPKYLFRKEGQNVTLSCEQNLNHDAMYWYRQDPGQGLRLIYYSQIVNDFQKGDIAEGYSVSREKKESFPLTVTSAQKNPTAFYLCASSIDQGANEKLFFGSGTQLSVL.

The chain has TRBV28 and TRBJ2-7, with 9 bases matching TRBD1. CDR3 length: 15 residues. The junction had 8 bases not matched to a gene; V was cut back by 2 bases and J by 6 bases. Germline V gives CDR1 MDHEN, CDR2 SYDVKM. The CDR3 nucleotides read TGTGCCAGCAGTTTAGGGGACAGGGTCGGAGGCGAGCAGTACTTC. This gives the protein CASSLGDRVGGEQYF.

The CDR3 nucleotides are TGTGCCAGCAGCACAAGGATAGCGGGGAACACAGATACGCAGTATTTT. Amino acids: CASSTRIAGNTDTQYF. The chain links TRBV7-2 to TRBJ2-3, with TRBD2 identical over 8 bases. The germline gives CDR1 SGHTA, CDR2 FQGNSA. V lost 5 bases to trimming and J lost 2 bases; unmatched junction nucleotides: 9. This CDR3 comprises 16 residues. Looking up the rest from reference TRBV7-2 and TRBJ2-3 gives the full variable domain: GAGVSQSPSNKVTEKGKDVELRCDPISGHTALYWYRQSLGQGLEFLIYFQGNSAPDKSGLPSDRFSAERTGGSVSTLTIQRTQQEDSAVYLCASSTRIAGNTDTQYFGPGTRLTVL.

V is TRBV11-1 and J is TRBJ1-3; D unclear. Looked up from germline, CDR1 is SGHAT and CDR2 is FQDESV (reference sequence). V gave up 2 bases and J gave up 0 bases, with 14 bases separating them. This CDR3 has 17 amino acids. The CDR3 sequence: CASSLQTGLISGNTIYF. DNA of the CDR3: TGTGCCAGCAGCTTACAGACCGGACTGATCTCTGGAAACACCATATATTTT.

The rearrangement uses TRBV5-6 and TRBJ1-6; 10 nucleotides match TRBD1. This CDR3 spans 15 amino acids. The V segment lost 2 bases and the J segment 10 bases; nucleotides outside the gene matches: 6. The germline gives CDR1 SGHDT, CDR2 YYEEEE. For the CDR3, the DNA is TGTGCCAGCAGCTTACCCGGGACAGGGGTCTCACCCCTCCACTTT. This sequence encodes CASSLPGTGVSPLHF.

This CDR3 reads CASSVASSDGELFF. The CDR3, as DNA: TGTGCCAGCAGTGTGGCTAGTTCGGACGGGGAGCTGTTTTTT. The J gene is TRBJ2-2, the V gene TRBV2; D not certain. The germline V gene has CDR1 SNHLY and CDR2 FYNNEI. CDR3 length: 14 residues. Trimming took 4 bases from V and 7 from J, leaving 13 bases between them.

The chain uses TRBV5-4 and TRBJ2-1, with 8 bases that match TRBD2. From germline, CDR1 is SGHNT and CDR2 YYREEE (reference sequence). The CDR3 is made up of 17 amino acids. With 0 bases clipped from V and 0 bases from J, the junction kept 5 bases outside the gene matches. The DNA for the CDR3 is TGTGCCAGCAGCTTGGGCGGGGGGCTTAGCTCCTACAATGAGCAGTTCTTC. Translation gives CASSLGGGLSSYNEQFF. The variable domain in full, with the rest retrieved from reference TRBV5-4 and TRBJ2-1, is ETGVTQSPTHLIKTRGQQVTLRCSSQSGHNTVSWYQQALGQGPQFIFQYYREEENGRGNFPPRFSGLQFPNYSSELNVNALELDDSALYLCASSLGGGLSSYNEQFFGPGTRLTVL.

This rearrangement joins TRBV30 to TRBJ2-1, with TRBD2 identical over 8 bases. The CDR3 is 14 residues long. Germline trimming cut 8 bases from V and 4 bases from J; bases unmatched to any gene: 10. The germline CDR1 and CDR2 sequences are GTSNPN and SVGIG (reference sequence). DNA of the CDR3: TGTGCCCTGGATCGGGGGGGTATTTACAATGAGCAGTTCTTC. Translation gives CALDRGGIYNEQFF.

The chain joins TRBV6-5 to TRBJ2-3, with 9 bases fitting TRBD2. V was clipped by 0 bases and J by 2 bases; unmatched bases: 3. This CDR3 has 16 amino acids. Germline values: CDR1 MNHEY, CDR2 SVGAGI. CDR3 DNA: TGTGCCAGCAGTTACTCCCAGCGGGGGGACACAGATACGCAGTATTTT. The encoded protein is CASSYSQRGDTDTQYF.

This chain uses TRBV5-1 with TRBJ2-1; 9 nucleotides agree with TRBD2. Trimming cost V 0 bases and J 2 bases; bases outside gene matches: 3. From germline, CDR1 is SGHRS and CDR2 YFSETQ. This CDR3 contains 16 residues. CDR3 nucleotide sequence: TGCGCCAGCAGCTTGGATGTAGCGGGGGCCTACAATGAGCAGTTCTTC. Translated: CASSLDVAGAYNEQFF.

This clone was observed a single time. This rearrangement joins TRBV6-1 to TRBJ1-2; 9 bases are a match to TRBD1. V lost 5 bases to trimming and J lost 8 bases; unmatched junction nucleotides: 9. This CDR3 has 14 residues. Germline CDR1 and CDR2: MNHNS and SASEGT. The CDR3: CASSPQRTGDGYTF. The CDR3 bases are TGTGCCAGCAGTCCCCAGCGGACAGGGGACGGCTACACCTTC.

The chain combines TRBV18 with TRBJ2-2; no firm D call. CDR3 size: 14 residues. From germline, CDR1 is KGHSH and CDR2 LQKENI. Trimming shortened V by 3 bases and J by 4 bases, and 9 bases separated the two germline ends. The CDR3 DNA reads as TGTGCCAGCTCACCCTCAACGGGCACCGGGGAGCTGTTTTTT. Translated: CASSPSTGTGELFF.

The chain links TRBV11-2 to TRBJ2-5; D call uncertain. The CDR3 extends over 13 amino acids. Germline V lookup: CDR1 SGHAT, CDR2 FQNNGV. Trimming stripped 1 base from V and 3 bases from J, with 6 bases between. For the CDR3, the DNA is TGTGCCAGCAGCTTAGGGGCAAAAGAGACCCAGTACTTC. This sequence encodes CASSLGAKETQYF. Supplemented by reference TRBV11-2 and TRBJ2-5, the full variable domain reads EAGVAQSPRYKIIEKRQSVAFWCNPISGHATLYWYQQILGQGPKLLIQFQNNGVVDDSQLPKDRFSAERLKGVDSTLKIQPAKLEDSAVYLCASSLGAKETQYFGPGTRLLVL.

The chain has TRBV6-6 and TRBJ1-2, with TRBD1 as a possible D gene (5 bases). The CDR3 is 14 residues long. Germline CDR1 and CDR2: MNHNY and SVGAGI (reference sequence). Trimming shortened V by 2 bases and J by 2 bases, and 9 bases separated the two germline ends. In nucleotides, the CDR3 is TGTGCCAGCAGTTACGGGGGAGGAAACTATGGCTACACCTTC. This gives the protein CASSYGGGNYGYTF.

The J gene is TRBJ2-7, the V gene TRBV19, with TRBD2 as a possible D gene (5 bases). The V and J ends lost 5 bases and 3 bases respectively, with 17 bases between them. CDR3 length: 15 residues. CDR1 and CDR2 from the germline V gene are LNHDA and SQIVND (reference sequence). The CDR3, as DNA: TGTGCCAGTAGTGCGCCCTCGGGGATGGGCTACGAGCAGTACTTC. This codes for CASSAPSGMGYEQYF.

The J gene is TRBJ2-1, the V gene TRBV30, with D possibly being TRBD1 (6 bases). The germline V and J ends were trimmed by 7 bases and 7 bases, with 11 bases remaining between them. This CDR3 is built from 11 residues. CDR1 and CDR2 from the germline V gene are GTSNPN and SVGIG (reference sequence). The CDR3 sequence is CALQGRNEQFF. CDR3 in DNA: TGTGCCTTACAGGGCCGGAATGAGCAGTTCTTC.